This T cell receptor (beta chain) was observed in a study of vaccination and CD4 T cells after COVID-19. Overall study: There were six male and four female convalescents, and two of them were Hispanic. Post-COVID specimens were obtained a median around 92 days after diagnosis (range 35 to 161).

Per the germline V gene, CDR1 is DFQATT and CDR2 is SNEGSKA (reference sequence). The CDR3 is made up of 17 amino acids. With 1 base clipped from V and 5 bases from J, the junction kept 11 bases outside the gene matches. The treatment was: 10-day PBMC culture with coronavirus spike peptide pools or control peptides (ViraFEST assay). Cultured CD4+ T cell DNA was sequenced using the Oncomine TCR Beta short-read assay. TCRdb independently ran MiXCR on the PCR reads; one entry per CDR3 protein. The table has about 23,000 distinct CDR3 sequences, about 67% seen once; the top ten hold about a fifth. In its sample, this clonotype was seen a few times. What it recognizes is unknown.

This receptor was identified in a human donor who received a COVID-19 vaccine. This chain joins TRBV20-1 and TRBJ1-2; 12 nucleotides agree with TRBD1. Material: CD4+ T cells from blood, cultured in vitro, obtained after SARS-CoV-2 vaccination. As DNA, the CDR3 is TGCAGTGCTAGAGCACGGGACAGGGGGCGCTCCGAGTATGGCTACACCTTC. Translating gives CSARARDRGRSEYGYTF.